The sample holds a few counts of the clone carrying this TCR beta chain. What it recognizes is unknown. The unexposed donors gave CD4+ T cells in 2011-2018, prior to COVID-19. The cells were cultured for roughly 11 days before CD4+ T cells were isolated. V was cut by 5 bases and J by 8 bases, with 19 bases left in between. The germline gives CDR1 LNHDA, CDR2 SQIVND (reference sequence). This CDR3 is built from 15 residues. The source of the sample is a study of CD4 T cells in relation to SARS-CoV-2 and coronaviruses. Study details: PBMCs were cultured with antigen for roughly 10 days before TCR beta sequencing. The restricting HLA molecule for shared crossreactive spike epitopes was mapped.

The table came from immunoSEQ multiplex PCR; TCRdb's copy has only in-frame clones and leaves some out. In the table there are around 31,000 clones, about two thirds of which are singletons. The material sequenced was CD4+ T cells from PBMCs, cultured in vitro. This sequence originates from a human donor in good health. V and J are TRBV19 and TRBJ2-1; a weak D match, TRBD2 (5 bases). CDR3: CASSWAVSLRDEQFF. The CDR3 coding sequence is TGTGCCAGTAGTTGGGCAGTCTCGTTGAGGGATGAGCAGTTCTTC.